The 30 T cell receptor beta chains below were found in one sample sequenced in a study of blood T cell repertoires in COVID-19. TCRdb's copy holds only in-frame clones and misses some; the assay was immunoSEQ multiplex PCR. Found here are about 43,000 clones, approximately 87% of them singletons; the top ten hold roughly 4.3%. Input material: peripheral blood. Receptors originate from a man between 35 and 55 years old with COVID-19, enrolled during active disease.

CDR3 region: CASSALRGTGGAGAYEQYF. The DNA of the CDR3 is TGTGCCAGCAGTGCCCTAAGGGGGACAGGGGGCGCGGGGGCTTACGAGCAGTACTTC. The chain employs TRBV6-1 and TRBJ2-7, with 12 positions matching TRBD1. Germline assignment: CDR1 MNHNS and CDR2 SASEGT. V trimming: 4 bases; J trimming: 4 bases; junction bases outside the gene matches: 17. The CDR3 is made up of 19 amino acids.

This chain joins TRBV2 and TRBJ2-5; a weak D match, TRBD1 (5 bases). CDR3 length equals 15 residues. V was pared by 1 base and J by 6 bases, with 15 bases between. Looked up from germline, CDR1 is SNHLY and CDR2 is FYNNEI. CDR3 region: CASSEVESGLKTQYF. The CDR3 DNA reads TGTGCCAGCAGTGAAGTCGAATCAGGGCTGAAGACCCAGTACTTC. Together with reference TRBV2 and TRBJ2-5, the CDR3 gives the full variable domain: EPEVTQTPSHQVTQMGQEVILRCVPISNHLYFYWYRQILGQKVEFLVSFYNNEISEKSEIFDDQFSVERPDGSNFTLKIRSTKLEDSAMYFCASSEVESGLKTQYFGPGTRLLVL.

The rearrangement uses TRBV6-6 and TRBJ1-1, with D perhaps TRBD1 (5 bases). V was cut by 5 bases and J by 6 bases, with 13 bases left in between. The CDR3 has 13 residues. Germline assignment: CDR1 MNHNY and CDR2 SVGAGI (reference sequence). The CDR3 DNA is TGTGCCAGCAGTGTAGACAGCCTCTCTGAAGCTTTCTTT. Residues: CASSVDSLSEAFF.

The chain combines TRBV18 with TRBJ2-7, with D perhaps TRBD1 (6 bases). Between the trimmed V and J ends, which lost 6 bases and 4 bases, there was a span of 10 bases. The germline V gene has CDR1 KGHSH and CDR2 LQKENI. The CDR3 spans 12 residues. The CDR3 is CASSRTVYEQYF. As DNA, the CDR3 is TGTGCCAGCTCGCGGACAGTGTACGAGCAGTACTTC.

This sequence joins TRBV5-4 and TRBJ2-7; D may be TRBD1 (6 bases). Deletions cut 3 bases from V and 0 bases from J, with 16 bases between. There are 16 residues in the CDR3. Germline CDR1 is SGHNT and CDR2 is YYREEE (reference sequence). The CDR3 sequence is CASSSPDSLSSYEQYF. The CDR3 DNA reads as TGTGCCAGCAGCTCCCCGGACAGCCTTTCCTCCTACGAGCAGTACTTC.

This chain links TRBV28 with TRBJ1-6; maybe TRBD1 (5 bases). V was clipped by 4 bases and J by 4 bases, with 14 bases between them. Germline V gene sequence: CDR1 MDHEN, CDR2 SYDVKM. The CDR3 loop spans 16 amino acids. CDR3 sequence reads: CASSSDRGIYNSPLHF. CDR3 nucleotide sequence: TGTGCCAGCAGTTCCGATCGGGGGATTTATAATTCACCCCTCCACTTT.

V is TRBV27 and J is TRBJ1-1, with D possibly being TRBD1 (5 bases). The CDR3 extends over 16 amino acids. Trimming removed 1 base at V and 5 bases at J, with 17 bases between. Germline CDR1 and CDR2: MNHEY and SMNVEV (reference sequence). The CDR3 nucleotides are TGTGCCAGCAGTTTATTTGGCCTAACAGGACTAACTGAAGCTTTCTTT. Translating gives CASSLFGLTGLTEAFF.

Note on this clone: The identical CDR3 is also encoded by other nucleotide sequences in the sample. The rearrangement links TRBV19 to TRBJ1-5; D is perhaps TRBD1 (6 bases). CDR1 and CDR2 from the germline V gene are LNHDA and SQIVND (reference sequence). V was clipped by 2 bases and J by 1 base, with 9 bases between them. This CDR3 comprises 15 residues. CDR3 sequence (DNA): TGTGCCAGTAGTATATCCAGGGGAAGCAATCAGCCCCAGCATTTT. Its translation: CASSISRGSNQPQHF.

The J gene is TRBJ2-3, the V gene TRBV6-6, with D possibly being TRBD1 (6 bases). Per the germline V gene, CDR1 is MNHNY and CDR2 is SVGAGI (reference sequence). Trimming stripped 2 bases from V and 7 bases from J, with 16 bases between. The CDR3 extends over 15 amino acids. CDR3 in DNA: TGTGCCAGCAGTTACGAGGGGGACCCTCTCTATACGCAGTATTTT. Translating it yields CASSYEGDPLYTQYF.

The CDR3 DNA reads TGTGCCAGCAGTCCCAGGGGTAGCTCCTACGAGCAGTACTTC. This codes for CASSPRGSSYEQYF. This rearrangement joins TRBV28 to TRBJ2-7, with D possibly TRBD1 on 6 matching bases. The germline CDR1 and CDR2 sequences are MDHEN and SYDVKM. V was pared by 5 bases and J by 0 bases, with 11 bases between. The length of the CDR3 is 14 residues.

The rearrangement joins TRBV28 to TRBJ1-4, with TRBD1 identical over 7 bases. Germline values: CDR1 MDHEN, CDR2 SYDVKM. This CDR3 has 15 amino acids. The V gene end was trimmed by 4 bases and the J gene end by 7 bases; junction bases not matched to a gene: 9. The CDR3 reads CASSSKTGRIEKLFF. The CDR3 DNA follows: TGTGCCAGCAGTTCAAAGACAGGGAGGATTGAAAAACTGTTTTTT. Drawing the rest from reference TRBV28 and TRBJ1-4, the complete variable domain is DVKVTQSSRYLVKRTGEKVFLECVQDMDHENMFWYRQDPGLGLRLIYFSYDVKMKEKGDIPEGYSVSREKKERFSLILESASTNQTSMYLCASSSKTGRIEKLFFGSGTQLSVL.

V usage is TRBV18 and J usage is TRBJ1-5; the D gene is possibly TRBD1 (5 bases). The CDR3 covers 14 residues. The V and J ends lost 4 bases and 5 bases respectively, with 12 bases between them. Germline V gives CDR1 KGHSH, CDR2 LQKENI. This CDR3 reads CASSLQGMYQPQHF. The CDR3 DNA follows: TGTGCCAGCTCACTGCAGGGAATGTATCAGCCCCAGCATTTT.

The rearrangement joins TRBV27 to TRBJ1-6, with 9 bases lining up with TRBD1. From germline, CDR1 is MNHEY and CDR2 SMNVEV (reference sequence). The CDR3 runs 15 residues. V trimming: 3 bases; J trimming: 7 bases; junction bases outside the gene matches: 4. The CDR3 DNA follows: TGTGCCAGCAGTTTCACCGGGACAGGGAATTCACCCCTCCACTTT. Its translation is CASSFTGTGNSPLHF.

Only one count was recorded for this clone. The CDR3 nucleotides are TGCAGCGGGGGGTCAGGGGTCTACACCTTC. Amino acid sequence: CSGGSGVYTF. The chain joins TRBV29-1 to TRBJ1-2; the D gene is possibly TRBD1 (6 bases). V was clipped by 7 bases and J by 10 bases, with 13 bases between them. Per germline, CDR1 SQVTM and CDR2 ANQGSEA. CDR3 length: 10 residues.

V usage is TRBV14 and J usage is TRBJ2-7; D might be TRBD1 (5 bases). CDR3 size: 13 residues. CDR1 and CDR2 from the germline V gene are SGHDN and FVKESK. V shed 4 bases and J shed 4 bases, with 11 bases lying between them. The CDR3 reads CASSPDSSYEQYF. CDR3 DNA: TGTGCCAGCAGCCCCGACAGCTCTTACGAGCAGTACTTC.

This clone showed up just a few times. The gene calls are TRBV6-6 and TRBJ1-2; no firm D call. The V end was cut by 6 bases, the J end by 6 bases, with 17 bases between. Per germline, CDR1 MNHNY and CDR2 SVGAGI (reference sequence). This CDR3 comprises 14 residues. CDR3 nucleotide sequence: TGTGCCAGCAGCCTTACGGTCGATACCAATGGCTACACCTTC. It yields the protein CASSLTVDTNGYTF.

The chain is built from TRBV5-1 and TRBJ1-1; a weak D match, TRBD1 (5 bases). CDR1 and CDR2 from the germline V gene are SGHRS and YFSETQ. This CDR3 contains 14 residues. Trimming took 2 bases from V and 4 from J, leaving 12 bases between them. CDR3 sequence (DNA): TGCGCCAGCAGCTTCCAGGGTGGGATCACTGAAGCTTTCTTT. Amino acid sequence: CASSFQGGITEAFF.

The rearrangement joins TRBV5-6 to TRBJ1-3; TRBD1 agrees at 7 bases. This CDR3 region has 17 residues. Germline trimming cut 4 bases from V and 0 bases from J; bases unmatched to any gene: 10. Germline V gene data show CDR1 as SGHDT and CDR2 as YYEEEE. CDR3 residues: CASSALRQGLSGNTIYF. The CDR3 DNA follows: TGTGCCAGCAGCGCTTTAAGACAGGGCCTCTCTGGAAACACCATATATTTT.

This chain connects TRBV28 to TRBJ2-1, with 7 bases lining up with TRBD1. CDR1 and CDR2 (germline): MDHEN, SYDVKM. The CDR3 covers 17 residues. J lost 0 bases, V lost 8 bases, and 13 bases had no gene match. The CDR3, as DNA: TGTGCCAGCGGATCAGTAGGGGGCGCGGACTCCTACAATGAGCAGTTCTTC. Protein: CASGSVGGADSYNEQFF.

The chain has TRBV2 and TRBJ2-5; the D gene is possibly TRBD2 (6 bases). Germline CDR1 and CDR2: SNHLY and FYNNEI. V lost 8 bases to trimming and J lost 5 bases, with 15 bases between them. The CDR3 consists of 13 residues. CDR3 loop: CASGGSARETQYF. CDR3 coding DNA: TGTGCCAGCGGGGGGAGTGCCCGGGAGACCCAGTACTTC. The full variable domain, with the rest looked up from reference TRBV2 and TRBJ2-5, is EPEVTQTPSHQVTQMGQEVILRCVPISNHLYFYWYRQILGQKVEFLVSFYNNEISEKSEIFDDQFSVERPDGSNFTLKIRSTKLEDSAMYFCASGGSARETQYFGPGTRLLVL.

The V and J genes are TRBV20-1 and TRBJ2-1, with unresolved D. This CDR3 contains 12 residues. In germline, CDR1 is DFQATT, CDR2 SNEGSKA (reference sequence). The V gene lost 3 bases and the J gene lost 4 bases, with 7 bases spanning the gap. The CDR3 coding sequence is TGCAGTGCTAGTGGTCTTTACAATGAGCAGTTCTTC. This translates into CSASGLYNEQFF.

The CDR3 here is CASSLGGHTGELFF. CDR3 sequence (DNA): TGCGCCAGCAGCTTAGGGGGCCACACCGGGGAGCTGTTTTTT. The chain employs TRBV5-1 and TRBJ2-2; 7 nucleotides align to TRBD1. This CDR3 contains 14 residues. Germline V gene data show CDR1 as SGHRS and CDR2 as YFSETQ. The junction had 1 base not matched to a gene; V was cut back by 2 bases and J by 3 bases.

J is TRBJ1-1 and V is TRBV12-3 or TRBV12-4; weak D call: TRBD1 (5 bases). The V and J ends lost 4 bases and 1 base respectively, with 7 bases between them. The CDR3 totals 13 residues. CDR3 DNA sequence: TGTGCCAGCAGTTCCACAGGGAACACTGAAGCTTTCTTT. This encodes CASSSTGNTEAFF.

The chain links TRBV24-1 to TRBJ1-2; D possibly corresponds to TRBD1 (6 bases). Trimming shortened V by 3 bases and J by 6 bases, and 10 bases separated the two germline ends. The CDR3 sequence is 13 residues long. Germline CDR1 KGHDR, CDR2 SFDVKD. The CDR3 coding sequence is TGTGCCACCAGTGATGACACAGGGCATGGCTACACCTTC. This gives the protein CATSDDTGHGYTF.

The chain recombines TRBV11-2 with TRBJ1-2; D not resolved. Trimming stripped 1 base from V and 7 bases from J, with 13 bases between. This CDR3 contains 14 residues. Germline V gene lookup returns CDR1 SGHAT and CDR2 FQNNGV. The CDR3 is CASSLAATWSGYTF. CDR3 coding DNA: TGTGCCAGCAGCTTAGCAGCCACCTGGAGTGGCTACACCTTC.

The chain uses TRBV7-9 and TRBJ2-5, with D perhaps TRBD2 (6 bases). The V end was cut by 4 bases, the J end by 1 base, with 16 bases between. The V gene's germline CDR1 is SEHNR and CDR2 FQNEAQ (reference sequence). The length of the CDR3 is 16 residues. The CDR3, as DNA: TGTGCCAGCAGCTATGGGGGGTATGGGACCCAAGAGACCCAGTACTTC. Its translation: CASSYGGYGTQETQYF.

The chain uses TRBV10-3 and TRBJ2-5; tentatively, D is TRBD1 (6 bases). Looked up from germline, CDR1 is ENHRY and CDR2 is SYGVKD. This CDR3 is 13 amino acids long. The V gene lost 7 bases and the J gene lost 3 bases, with 12 bases spanning the gap. The chain's CDR3 is CAIKGAGEETQYF. The CDR3 DNA reads as TGTGCCATCAAAGGGGCAGGGGAAGAGACCCAGTACTTC.

J is TRBJ2-6 and V is TRBV5-8; D ambiguous. The CDR3 consists of 16 residues. V was cut by 0 bases and J by 0 bases, with 7 bases left in between. Germline lookup yields CDR1 SGHTS and CDR2 YDEGEE. The CDR3 sequence: CASSLGRNSGANVLTF. The CDR3 DNA sequence: TGTGCCAGCAGCTTGGGCAGGAACTCTGGGGCCAACGTCCTGACTTTC.

The chain is built from TRBV6-2 or TRBV6-3 and TRBJ2-7; 12 bases match TRBD2. The CDR3 length is 14 residues. The junction had 2 bases not matched to a gene; V was cut back by 6 bases and J by 2 bases. Germline loops: CDR1 MNHEY, CDR2 SVGEGT. Here the CDR3 reads CASSRLAGAYEQYF. The CDR3 DNA sequence: TGTGCCAGCAGCCGACTAGCGGGGGCCTACGAGCAGTACTTC.

The rearrangement uses TRBV6-1 and TRBJ1-1, with 10 nucleotides matching TRBD1. There are 16 residues in the CDR3. From germline, CDR1 is MNHNS and CDR2 SASEGT. Trimming cost V 4 bases and J 2 bases; bases outside gene matches: 7. The DNA for the CDR3 is TGTGCCAGCAGTGTGGGGACAGGGGCTCCTAACACTGAAGCTTTCTTT. Translation gives CASSVGTGAPNTEAFF.